The rows below give T cell receptor beta chains drawn from one sample of a study of blood T cell repertoires in COVID-19. This table comes from immunoSEQ multiplex PCR, and its TCRdb copy is limited to in-frame clones, with some not included. The profile shows about 330,000 clones, 80% to 95% of them singletons. The sample comprised PBMCs or T cells enriched from blood (not recorded which). These receptors originate from a woman aged 25 to 45 who had recovered from COVID-19. Both conserved end residues are part of each CDR3. A D gene is named only where the DNA matches it firmly. Some rows mark clone size as missing; the rest say once, few, many or name a class of expanded clone.

size	V	D	J	CDR3	DNA
.	TRBV19	.	TRBJ2-5	CASSIGLQETQYF	TGTGCCAGTAGTATTGGGCTCCAAGAGACCCAGTACTTC
.	TRBV7-9	.	TRBJ1-3	CASSPRGSSGNTIYF	TGTGCCAGCAGCCCCCGCGGAAGCTCTGGAAACACCATATATTTT
.	TRBV2	.	TRBJ2-3	CASSVRLAGTDTQYF	TGTGCCAGCAGTGTAAGGCTAGCCGGCACAGATACGCAGTATTTT
.	TRBV28	TRBD1	TRBJ1-4	CASSAGQGGFEKLFF	TGTGCCAGCAGTGCCGGTCAGGGGGGATTTGAAAAACTGTTTTTT
.	TRBV6-2/TRBV6-3	.	TRBJ2-7	CASSYFNGAVGLGEQYF	TGTGCCAGCAGTTACTTTAATGGGGCAGTAGGTTTAGGCGAGCAGTACTTC
.	TRBV5-4	.	TRBJ2-6	CASSGGMPGANVLTF	TGTGCCAGCAGCGGCGGCATGCCTGGGGCCAACGTCCTGACTTTC
.	TRBV4-3	TRBD1	TRBJ1-2	CASSQRYPPGTGGGYTF	TGCGCCAGCAGCCAAAGATACCCCCCCGGGACAGGGGGTGGCTACACCTTC
.	TRBV11-3	.	TRBJ2-3	CASSLGGGLTTQYF	TGTGCCAGCAGCTTAGGGGGGGGGCTAACTACGCAGTATTTT
.	TRBV2	TRBD1	TRBJ1-5	CASQQGWAQPQHF	TGTGCCAGCCAACAGGGGTGGGCTCAGCCCCAGCATTTT
.	TRBV11-2	.	TRBJ1-2	CATPDEAATFYGYTF	TGTGCCACACCCGATGAGGCAGCCACTTTCTATGGCTACACCTTC
.	TRBV7-2	TRBD2	TRBJ2-1	CASSKGASGAYNEQFF	TGTGCCAGCAGCAAGGGGGCTAGCGGGGCCTACAATGAGCAGTTCTTC
.	TRBV28	.	TRBJ1-3	CASSSLTANIGNTIYF	TGTGCCAGCAGTTCCTTGACAGCTAATATTGGAAACACCATATATTTT
.	TRBV2	.	TRBJ2-2	CASTERGTGELFF	TGTGCCAGCACCGAAAGGGGGACCGGGGAGCTGTTTTTT
few	TRBV7-9	.	TRBJ1-6	CASSLAGDNSPLHF	TGTGCCAGCAGCTTAGCGGGAGATAATTCACCCCTCCACTTT
.	TRBV10-3	TRBD2	TRBJ2-1	CAISNYPAGGLSNEQFF	TGTGCCATCAGTAACTACCCGGCGGGGGGGCTTAGCAATGAGCAGTTCTTC
few	TRBV29-1	.	TRBJ1-4	CSVWEAGKNEKLFF	TGCAGCGTTTGGGAAGCGGGGAAGAATGAAAAACTGTTTTTT
.	TRBV7-2	TRBD2	TRBJ2-1	CASSLARGSNNEQFF	TGTGCCAGCAGCTTAGCGCGGGGGAGCAACAATGAGCAGTTCTTC
.	TRBV6-5	.	TRBJ2-1	CASSYALRQGNNEQFF	TGTGCCAGCAGTTACGCCCTTAGGCAGGGTAATAATGAGCAGTTCTTC
.	TRBV7-2	.	TRBJ2-5	CASSTRDSGTSETQYF	TGTGCCAGCAGCACACGGGACTCTGGGACTTCGGAGACCCAGTACTTC
.	TRBV29-1	TRBD2	TRBJ2-1	CSVEDLRGLAGNSEQFF	TGCAGCGTTGAAGATCTTCGGGGACTAGCGGGAAACAGTGAGCAGTTCTTC
.	TRBV19	.	TRBJ2-1	CASREFDSRDEQFF	TGTGCCAGTAGGGAATTCGACAGTCGGGATGAGCAGTTCTTC
.	TRBV19	.	TRBJ2-7	CASSVDSTYEQYF	TGTGCCAGTAGTGTGGACAGCACCTACGAGCAGTACTTC
.	TRBV6-5	.	TRBJ1-4	CASSPDPGEKLFF	TGTGCCAGCAGTCCGGACCCGGGAGAAAAACTGTTTTTT
few	TRBV7-2	.	TRBJ2-1	CASSLNRAGIKRGWGEQFF	TGTGCCAGCAGCCTAAACCGGGCCGGGATAAAGCGAGGGTGGGGTGAGCAGTTCTTC
.	TRBV27	.	TRBJ2-1	CASSLEAGVYNEQFF	TGTGCCAGCAGTTTAGAGGCCGGGGTCTACAATGAGCAGTTCTTC
.	TRBV28	.	TRBJ1-3	CASSPEAGGGNTIYF	TGTGCCAGCAGCCCTGAGGCGGGAGGTGGAAACACCATATATTTT
.	TRBV28	TRBD2	TRBJ2-7	CASRIGLAYEQYF	TGTGCCAGCAGAATAGGACTAGCCTACGAGCAGTACTTC
.	TRBV5-4	TRBD2	TRBJ2-1	CASSGPGGSYNEQFF	TGTGCCAGCAGCGGACCGGGGGGGTCCTACAATGAGCAGTTCTTC
once	TRBV5-1	.	TRBJ2-7	CASSLVSRAYEQYF	TGCGCCAGCAGCTTGGTATCCCGCGCCTACGAGCAGTACTTC
.	TRBV7-2	TRBD1	TRBJ1-2	CASSLMRQGYGYTF	TGTGCCAGCAGCTTAATGCGACAGGGGTATGGCTACACCTTC
.	TRBV28	TRBD2	TRBJ2-1	CASSLPGGYNEQFF	TGTGCCAGCAGTTTACCGGGGGGATACAATGAGCAGTTCTTC
.	TRBV5-1	.	TRBJ2-3	CASSLGALQTDTQYF	TGCGCCAGCAGCCTTGGAGCTCTCCAAACAGATACGCAGTATTTT
.	TRBV12-5	.	TRBJ1-1	CASGLDRNTEAFF	TGTGCTAGTGGCCTGGACAGGAACACTGAAGCTTTCTTT
.	TRBV29-1	.	TRBJ2-7	CSVITSQGSYEQYF	TGCAGCGTAATCACGAGTCAGGGTTCGTACGAGCAGTACTTC
.	TRBV6-5	.	TRBJ1-5	CASSPGHSNQPQHF	TGTGCCAGCAGCCCGGGACACAGCAATCAGCCCCAGCATTTT
.	TRBV13	.	TRBJ2-3	CASSPRRSTDTQYF	TGTGCCAGCAGCCCGCGGCGTAGCACAGATACGCAGTATTTT
.	TRBV7-2	.	TRBJ2-7	CASSLDGGPYEQYF	TGTGCCAGCAGCTTAGACGGGGGACCCTACGAGCAGTACTTC
.	TRBV7-2	.	TRBJ2-1	CASSLEVGVQFF	TGTGCCAGCAGCTTAGAAGTGGGCGTGCAGTTCTTC
.	TRBV11-2	.	TRBJ2-7	CASSVEQGPSYEQYF	TGTGCCAGCAGCGTCGAGCAGGGCCCCTCCTACGAGCAGTACTTC
.	TRBV28	.	TRBJ1-2	CASSLDRFYGYTF	TGTGCCAGCAGTTTAGACAGGTTCTATGGCTACACCTTC
.	TRBV5-5	TRBD2	TRBJ2-1	CASSSGTSGRNEQFF	TGTGCCAGCAGCTCCGGGACTAGCGGGCGCAATGAGCAGTTCTTC
.	TRBV28	TRBD1	TRBJ1-2	CASSTPGQGAYGYTF	TGTGCCAGCAGTACCCCGGGACAGGGGGCCTATGGCTACACCTTC